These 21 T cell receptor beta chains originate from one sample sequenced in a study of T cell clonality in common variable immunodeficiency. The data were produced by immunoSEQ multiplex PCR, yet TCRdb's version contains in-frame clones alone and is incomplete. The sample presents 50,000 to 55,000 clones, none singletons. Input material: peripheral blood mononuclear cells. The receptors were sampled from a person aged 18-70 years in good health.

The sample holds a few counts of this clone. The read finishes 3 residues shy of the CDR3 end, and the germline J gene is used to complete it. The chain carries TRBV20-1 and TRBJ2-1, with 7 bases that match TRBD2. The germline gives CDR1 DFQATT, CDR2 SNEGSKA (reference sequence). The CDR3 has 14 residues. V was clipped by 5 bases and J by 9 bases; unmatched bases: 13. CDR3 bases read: TGCAGTGCTGGTCGCGGACTAGTTGGTTCTGAG. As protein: CSAGRGLVGSE. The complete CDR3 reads CSAGRGLVGSEQFF.

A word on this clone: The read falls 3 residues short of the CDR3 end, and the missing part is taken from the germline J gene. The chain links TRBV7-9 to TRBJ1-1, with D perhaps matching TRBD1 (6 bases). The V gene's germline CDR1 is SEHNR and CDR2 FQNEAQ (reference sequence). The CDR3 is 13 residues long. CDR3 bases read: TGTGCCAGCACGCGGGGGGGCCGCCACGAG. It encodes CASTRGGRHE. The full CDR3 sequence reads CASTRGGRHEAFF.

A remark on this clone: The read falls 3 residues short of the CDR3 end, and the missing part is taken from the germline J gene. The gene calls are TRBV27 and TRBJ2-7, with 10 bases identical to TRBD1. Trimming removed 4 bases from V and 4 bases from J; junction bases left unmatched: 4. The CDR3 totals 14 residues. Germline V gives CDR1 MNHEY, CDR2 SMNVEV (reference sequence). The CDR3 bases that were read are TGTGCCAGCAGTTATGGGACAGGGGCTTACGAG. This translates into CASSYGTGAYE. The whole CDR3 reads CASSYGTGAYEQYF.

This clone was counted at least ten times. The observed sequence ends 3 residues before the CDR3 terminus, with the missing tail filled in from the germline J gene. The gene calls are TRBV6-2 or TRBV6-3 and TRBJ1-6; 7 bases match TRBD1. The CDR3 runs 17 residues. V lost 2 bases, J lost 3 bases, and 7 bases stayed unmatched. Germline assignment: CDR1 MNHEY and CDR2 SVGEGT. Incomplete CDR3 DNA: TGTGCCAGCAGTTACAGGGGGACAGTCCTCTATAATTCACCC. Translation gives CASSYRGTVLYNSP. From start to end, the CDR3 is CASSYRGTVLYNSPLHF.

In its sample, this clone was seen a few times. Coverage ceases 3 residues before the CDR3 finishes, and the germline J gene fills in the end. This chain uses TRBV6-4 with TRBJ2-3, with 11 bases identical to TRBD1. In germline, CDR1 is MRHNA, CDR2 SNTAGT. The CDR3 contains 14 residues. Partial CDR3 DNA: TGTGCCAGCAGTGCCGGGACAGGGGGAGAGACG. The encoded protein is CASSAGTGGET. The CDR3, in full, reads CASSAGTGGETQYF.

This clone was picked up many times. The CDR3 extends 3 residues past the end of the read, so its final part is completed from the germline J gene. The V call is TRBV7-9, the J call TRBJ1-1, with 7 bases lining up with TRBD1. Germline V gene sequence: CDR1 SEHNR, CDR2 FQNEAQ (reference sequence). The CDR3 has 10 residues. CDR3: CAIMRGPAFF. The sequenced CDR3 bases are TGTGCCATTATGAGGGGGCCA.

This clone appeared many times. The CDR3 protein is CASSLRPGQATYEQYF. CDR3 bases read: TGTGCCAGTAGTTTACGTCCGGGACAGGCCACCTACGAG. The V gene is TRBV19, the J gene TRBJ2-7, with 8 bases matching TRBD1. The CDR3 extends 3 residues past the end of the read, so its final part is completed from the germline J gene. V was pared by 5 bases and J by 2 bases, with 11 bases of the junction left unmatched. The germline V gene has CDR1 LNHDA and CDR2 SQIVND (reference sequence). The CDR3 contains 16 residues.

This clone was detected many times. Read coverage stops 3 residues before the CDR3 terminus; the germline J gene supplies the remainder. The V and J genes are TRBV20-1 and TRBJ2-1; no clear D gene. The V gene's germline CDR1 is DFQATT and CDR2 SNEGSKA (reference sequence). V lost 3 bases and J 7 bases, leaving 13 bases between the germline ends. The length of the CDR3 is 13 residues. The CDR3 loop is CSASGPSTNEQFF. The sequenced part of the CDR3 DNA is TGCAGTGCTAGTGGGCCCTCTACAAATGAG.

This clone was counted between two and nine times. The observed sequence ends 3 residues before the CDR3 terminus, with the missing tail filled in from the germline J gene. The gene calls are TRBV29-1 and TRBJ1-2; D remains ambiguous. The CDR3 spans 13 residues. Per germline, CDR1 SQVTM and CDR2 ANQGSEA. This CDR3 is CSAGPASGQRYTF. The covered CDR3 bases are TGCAGCGCAGGACCCGCCAGCGGCCAAAGA.

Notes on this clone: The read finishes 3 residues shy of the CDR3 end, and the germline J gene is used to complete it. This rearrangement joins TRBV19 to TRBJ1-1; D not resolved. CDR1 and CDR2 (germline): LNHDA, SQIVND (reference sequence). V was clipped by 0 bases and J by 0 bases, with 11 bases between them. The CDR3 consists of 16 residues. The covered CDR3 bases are TGTGCCAGTAGTATAGAGGCCAGCGTATTGAACACTGAA. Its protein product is CASSIEASVLNTE. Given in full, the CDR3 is CASSIEASVLNTEAFF.

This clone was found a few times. Partial CDR3 DNA: TGTGCCAGCAGCCAAACGGGGGGCCTACGGAGGGGA. Translating it yields CASSQTGGLRRG. The full CDR3 is CASSQTGGLRRGAFF. The J gene is TRBJ1-1, the V gene TRBV7-9, with D maybe TRBD1 (6 bases). Sequencing ends 3 residues short of the CDR3 end; the germline J gene provides the rest. The CDR3 extends over 15 amino acids. Germline CDR1 reads SEHNR; CDR2 reads FQNEAQ (reference sequence).

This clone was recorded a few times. Partial CDR3 DNA: TGTGCCAGCTCACCACGGGGCAAAAGACAGGGGAGCTACCAAGAGACC. Protein sequence: CASSPRGKRQGSYQET. The full CDR3 sequence reads CASSPRGKRQGSYQETQYF. This sequence joins TRBV18 and TRBJ2-5; 8 bases agree with TRBD1. The sequenced fragment ends 3 residues before the CDR3 boundary, so the rest is inferred from the germline J gene. The V segment lost 1 base and the J segment 0 bases; nucleotides outside the gene matches: 13. This CDR3 comprises 19 residues. Germline V gene data show CDR1 as KGHSH and CDR2 as LQKENI.

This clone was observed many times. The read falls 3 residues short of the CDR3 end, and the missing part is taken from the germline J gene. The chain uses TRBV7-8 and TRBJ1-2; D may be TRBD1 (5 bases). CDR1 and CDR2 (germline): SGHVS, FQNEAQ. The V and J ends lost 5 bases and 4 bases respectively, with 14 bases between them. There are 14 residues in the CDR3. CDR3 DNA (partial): TGTGCCAGCAGCCCCAGTCCAGGGCCCTATGGC. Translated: CASSPSPGPYG. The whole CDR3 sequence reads CASSPSPGPYGYTF.

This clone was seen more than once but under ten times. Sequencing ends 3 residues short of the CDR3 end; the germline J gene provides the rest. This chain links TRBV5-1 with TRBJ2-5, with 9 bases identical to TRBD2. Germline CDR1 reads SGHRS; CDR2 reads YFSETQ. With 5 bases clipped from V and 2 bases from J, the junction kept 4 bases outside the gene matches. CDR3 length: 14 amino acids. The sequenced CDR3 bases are TGCGCCAGCAGTACGCGGGGGGGGCAAGAGACC. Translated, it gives CASSTRGGQET. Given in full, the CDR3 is CASSTRGGQETQYF. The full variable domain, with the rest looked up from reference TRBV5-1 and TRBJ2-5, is KAGVTQTPRYLIKTRGQQVTLSCSPISGHRSVSWYQQTPGQGLQFLFEYFSETQRNKGNFPGRFSGRQFSNSRSEMNVSTLELGDSALYLCASSTRGGQETQYFGPGTRLLVL.

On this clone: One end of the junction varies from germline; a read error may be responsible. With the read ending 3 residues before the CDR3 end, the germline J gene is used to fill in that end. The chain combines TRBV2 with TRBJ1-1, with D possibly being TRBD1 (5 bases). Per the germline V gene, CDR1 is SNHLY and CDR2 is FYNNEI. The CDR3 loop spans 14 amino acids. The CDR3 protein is CASRAGPRGTEAFF. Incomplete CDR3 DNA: TGTGCCAGCAGAGCGGGACCCCGCGGCACTGAG.

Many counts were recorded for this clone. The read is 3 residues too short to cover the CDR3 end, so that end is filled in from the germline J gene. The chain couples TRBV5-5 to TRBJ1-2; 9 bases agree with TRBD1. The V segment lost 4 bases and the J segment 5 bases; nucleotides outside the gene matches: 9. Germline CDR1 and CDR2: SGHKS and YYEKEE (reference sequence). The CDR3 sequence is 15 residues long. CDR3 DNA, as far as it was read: TGTGCCAGCAGCCAACTCGGGACAGGGCGTTATGGC. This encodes CASSQLGTGRYG. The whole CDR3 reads CASSQLGTGRYGYTF.

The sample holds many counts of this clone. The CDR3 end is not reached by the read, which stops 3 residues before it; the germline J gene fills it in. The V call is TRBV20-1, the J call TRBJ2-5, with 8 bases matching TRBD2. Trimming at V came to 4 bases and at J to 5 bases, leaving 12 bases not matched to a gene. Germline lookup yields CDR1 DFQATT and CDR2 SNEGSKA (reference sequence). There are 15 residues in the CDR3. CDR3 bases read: TGCAGTGCTACTGATGCCGGGACTAGTCGGGAGACC. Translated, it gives CSATDAGTSRET. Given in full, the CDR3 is CSATDAGTSRETQYF.

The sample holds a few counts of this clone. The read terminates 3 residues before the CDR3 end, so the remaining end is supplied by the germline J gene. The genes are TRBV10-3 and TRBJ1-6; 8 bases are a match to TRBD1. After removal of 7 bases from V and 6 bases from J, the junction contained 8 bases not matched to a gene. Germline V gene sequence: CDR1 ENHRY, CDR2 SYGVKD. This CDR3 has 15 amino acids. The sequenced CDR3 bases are TGTGCCATCAAAGGTTCAGGACAGGGTAATTCACCC. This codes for CAIKGSGQGNSP. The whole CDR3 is CAIKGSGQGNSPLHF.

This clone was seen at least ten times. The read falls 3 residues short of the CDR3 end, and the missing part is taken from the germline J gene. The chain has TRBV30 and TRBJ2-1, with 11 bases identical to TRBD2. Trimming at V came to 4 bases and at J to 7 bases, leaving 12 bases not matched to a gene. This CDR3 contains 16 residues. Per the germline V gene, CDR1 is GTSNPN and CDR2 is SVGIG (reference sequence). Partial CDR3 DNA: TGTGCCTGGAAGCCCGGGATGGGACTAGCGGAAAATGAG. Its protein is CAWKPGMGLAENE. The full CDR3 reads CAWKPGMGLAENEQFF.

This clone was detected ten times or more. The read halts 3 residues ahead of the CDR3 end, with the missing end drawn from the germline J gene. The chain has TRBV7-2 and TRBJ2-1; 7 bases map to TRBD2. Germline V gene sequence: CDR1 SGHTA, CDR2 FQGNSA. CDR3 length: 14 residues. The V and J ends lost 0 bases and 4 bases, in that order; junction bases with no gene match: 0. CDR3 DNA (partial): TGTGCCAGCAGCTTAGCGGGGGGGTACAATGAG. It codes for CASSLAGGYNE. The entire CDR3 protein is CASSLAGGYNEQFF.

The CDR3 spells CASSPMGEAGAEQYF. CDR3 bases read: TGTGCCAGCAGCCCTATGGGGGAAGCGGGAGCCGAG. The chain has TRBV11-2 and TRBJ2-7; 8 bases fit TRBD2. The CDR3 extends 3 residues past the end of the read, so its final part is completed from the germline J gene. V was clipped by 5 bases and J by 6 bases; unmatched bases: 12. CDR3 length equals 15 residues. Germline assignment: CDR1 SGHAT and CDR2 FQNNGV.